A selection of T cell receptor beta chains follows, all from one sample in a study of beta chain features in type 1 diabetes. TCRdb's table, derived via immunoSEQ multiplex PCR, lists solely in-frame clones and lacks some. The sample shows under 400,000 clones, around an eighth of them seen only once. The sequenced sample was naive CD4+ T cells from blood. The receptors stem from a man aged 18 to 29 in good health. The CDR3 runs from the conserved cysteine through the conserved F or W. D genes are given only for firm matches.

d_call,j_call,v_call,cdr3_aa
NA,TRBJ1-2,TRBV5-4,CASRFGLITNYGYTF
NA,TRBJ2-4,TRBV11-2,CASSHPGDGIQYF
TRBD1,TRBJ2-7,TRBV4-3,CASSRHLPRQGNSYEQYF
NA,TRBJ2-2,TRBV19,CASRRNRDKATGELFF
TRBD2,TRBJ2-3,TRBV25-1,CASSPASGSTDTQYF
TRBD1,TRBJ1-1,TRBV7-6,CASSLAGDRVGTEAFF
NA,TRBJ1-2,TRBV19,CASSNQGFGYTF
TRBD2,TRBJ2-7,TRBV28,CASSFRLAEGGQYF
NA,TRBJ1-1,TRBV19,CAITPENTEAFF
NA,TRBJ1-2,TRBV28,CASSFGVRGANYGYTF
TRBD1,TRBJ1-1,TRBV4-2,CASRIADRLSNTEAFF
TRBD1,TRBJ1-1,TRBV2,CASSQDRVIDTEAFF
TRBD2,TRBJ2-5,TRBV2,CASGWAGEETQYF
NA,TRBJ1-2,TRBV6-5,CASSWTAGSSGYTF
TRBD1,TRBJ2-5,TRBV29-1,CSVAAGQGETQYF
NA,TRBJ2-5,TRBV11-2,CASSFSRETQYF